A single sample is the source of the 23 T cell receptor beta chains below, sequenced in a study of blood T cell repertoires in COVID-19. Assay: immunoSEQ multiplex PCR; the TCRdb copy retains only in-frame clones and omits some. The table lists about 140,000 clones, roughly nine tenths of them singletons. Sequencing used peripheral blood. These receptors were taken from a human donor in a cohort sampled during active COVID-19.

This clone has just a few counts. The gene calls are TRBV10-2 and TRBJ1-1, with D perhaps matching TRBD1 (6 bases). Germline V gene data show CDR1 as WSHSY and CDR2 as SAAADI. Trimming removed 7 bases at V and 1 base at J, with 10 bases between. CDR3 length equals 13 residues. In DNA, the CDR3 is TGCGCCAGCAACCTACAGGGGAACACTGAAGCTTTCTTT. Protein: CASNLQGNTEAFF.

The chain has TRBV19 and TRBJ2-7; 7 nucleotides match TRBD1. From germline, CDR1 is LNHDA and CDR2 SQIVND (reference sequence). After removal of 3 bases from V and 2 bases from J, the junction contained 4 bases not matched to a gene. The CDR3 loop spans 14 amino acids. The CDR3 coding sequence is TGTGCCAGTAGTATCCACAGGGGCCCCTACGAGCAGTACTTC. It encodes CASSIHRGPYEQYF.

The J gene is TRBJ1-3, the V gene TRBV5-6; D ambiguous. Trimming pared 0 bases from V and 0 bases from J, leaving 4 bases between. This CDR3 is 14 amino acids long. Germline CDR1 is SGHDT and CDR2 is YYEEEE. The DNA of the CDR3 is TGTGCCAGCAGCTTGGGGGCCTCTGGAAACACCATATATTTT. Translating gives CASSLGASGNTIYF.

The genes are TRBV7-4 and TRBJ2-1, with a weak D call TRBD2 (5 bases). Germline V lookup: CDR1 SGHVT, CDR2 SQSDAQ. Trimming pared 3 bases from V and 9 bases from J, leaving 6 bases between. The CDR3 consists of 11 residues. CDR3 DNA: TGTGCCAGCAGCTTTGAGGGTGAGCAGTTCTTC. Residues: CASSFEGEQFF.

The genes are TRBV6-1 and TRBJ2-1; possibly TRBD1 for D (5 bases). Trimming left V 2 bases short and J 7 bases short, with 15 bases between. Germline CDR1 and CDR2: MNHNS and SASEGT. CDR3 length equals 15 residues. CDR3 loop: CASSEQSGWWNEQFF. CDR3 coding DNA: TGTGCCAGCAGTGAACAGTCAGGGTGGTGGAATGAGCAGTTCTTC.

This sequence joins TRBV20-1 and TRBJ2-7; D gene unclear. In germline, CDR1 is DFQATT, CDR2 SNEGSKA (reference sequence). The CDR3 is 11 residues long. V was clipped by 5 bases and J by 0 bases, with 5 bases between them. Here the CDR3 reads CSASFSYEQYF. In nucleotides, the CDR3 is TGCAGTGCTTCCTTCTCCTACGAGCAGTACTTC.

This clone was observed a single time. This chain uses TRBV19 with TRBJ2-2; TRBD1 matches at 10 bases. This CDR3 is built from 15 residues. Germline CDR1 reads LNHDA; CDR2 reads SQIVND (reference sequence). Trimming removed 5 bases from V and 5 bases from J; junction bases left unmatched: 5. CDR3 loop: CASSGGTGVTGELFF. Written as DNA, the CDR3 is TGTGCCAGTAGTGGGGGGACAGGGGTGACCGGGGAGCTGTTTTTT.

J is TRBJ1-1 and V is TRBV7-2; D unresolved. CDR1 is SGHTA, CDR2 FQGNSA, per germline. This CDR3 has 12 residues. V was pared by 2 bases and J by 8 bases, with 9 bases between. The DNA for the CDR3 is TGTGCCAGCAGCTTAAGGAGTGGCGAAGCTTTCTTT. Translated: CASSLRSGEAFF.

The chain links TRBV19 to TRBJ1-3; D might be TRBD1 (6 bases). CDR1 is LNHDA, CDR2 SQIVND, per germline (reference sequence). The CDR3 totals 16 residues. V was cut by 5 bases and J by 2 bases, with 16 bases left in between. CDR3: CASSFDKGEPGNTIYF. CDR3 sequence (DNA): TGTGCCAGTAGTTTTGACAAGGGGGAACCTGGAAACACCATATATTTT. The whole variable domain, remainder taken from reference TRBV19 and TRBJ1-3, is DGGITQSPKYLFRKEGQNVTLSCEQNLNHDAMYWYRQDPGQGLRLIYYSQIVNDFQKGDIAEGYSVSREKKESFPLTVTSAQKNPTAFYLCASSFDKGEPGNTIYFGEGSWLTVV.

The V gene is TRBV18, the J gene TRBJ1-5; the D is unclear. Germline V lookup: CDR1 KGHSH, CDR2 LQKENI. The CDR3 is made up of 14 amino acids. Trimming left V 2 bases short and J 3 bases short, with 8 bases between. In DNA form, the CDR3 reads TGTGCCAGCTCACCAGAGAAGCTCAATCAGCCCCAGCATTTT. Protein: CASSPEKLNQPQHF.

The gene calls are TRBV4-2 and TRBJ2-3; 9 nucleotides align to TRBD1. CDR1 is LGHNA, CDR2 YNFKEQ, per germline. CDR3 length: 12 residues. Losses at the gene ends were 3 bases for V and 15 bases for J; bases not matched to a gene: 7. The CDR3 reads CASSQNRDREYF. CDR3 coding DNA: TGTGCCAGCAGCCAGAACCGGGACAGGGAATATTTT.

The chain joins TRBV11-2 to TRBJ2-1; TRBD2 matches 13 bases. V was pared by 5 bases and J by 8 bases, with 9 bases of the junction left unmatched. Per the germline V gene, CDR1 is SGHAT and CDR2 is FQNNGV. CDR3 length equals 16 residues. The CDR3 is CASSQKGLAGYDEQFF. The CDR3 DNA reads TGTGCCAGCAGCCAAAAGGGACTAGCGGGGTACGATGAGCAGTTCTTC.

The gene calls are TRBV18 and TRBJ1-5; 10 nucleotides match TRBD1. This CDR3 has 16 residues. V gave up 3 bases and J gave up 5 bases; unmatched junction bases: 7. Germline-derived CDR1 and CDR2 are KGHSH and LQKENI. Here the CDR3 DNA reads TGTGCCAGCTCACCGGGACAGGGGATTTGGGATCAGCCCCAGCATTTT. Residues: CASSPGQGIWDQPQHF.

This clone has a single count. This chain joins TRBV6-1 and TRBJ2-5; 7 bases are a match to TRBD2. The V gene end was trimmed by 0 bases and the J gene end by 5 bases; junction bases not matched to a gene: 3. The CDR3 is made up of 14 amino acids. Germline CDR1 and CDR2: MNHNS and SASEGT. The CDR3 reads CASSEAREVETQYF. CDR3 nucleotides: TGTGCCAGCAGTGAAGCCCGGGAGGTGGAGACCCAGTACTTC.

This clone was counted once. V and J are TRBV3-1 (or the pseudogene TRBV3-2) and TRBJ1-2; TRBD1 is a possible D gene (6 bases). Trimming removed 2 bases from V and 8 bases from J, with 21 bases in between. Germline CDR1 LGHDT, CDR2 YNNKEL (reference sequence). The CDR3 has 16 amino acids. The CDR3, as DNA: TGTGCCAGCAGCCAACTACTTAATCAGGGGCCGGGGGGCTACACCTTC. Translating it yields CASSQLLNQGPGGYTF.

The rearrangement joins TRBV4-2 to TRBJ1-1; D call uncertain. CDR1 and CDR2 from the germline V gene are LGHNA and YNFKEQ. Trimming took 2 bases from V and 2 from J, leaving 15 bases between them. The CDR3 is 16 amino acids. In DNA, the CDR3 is TGTGCCAGCAGCCAACCTCTCCCGAGACATAACACTGAAGCTTTCTTT. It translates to CASSQPLPRHNTEAFF.

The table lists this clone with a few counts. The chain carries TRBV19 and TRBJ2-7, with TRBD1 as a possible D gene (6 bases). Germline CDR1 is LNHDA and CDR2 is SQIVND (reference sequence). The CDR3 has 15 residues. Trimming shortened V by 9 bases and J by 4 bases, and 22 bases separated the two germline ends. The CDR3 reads CASSLSRTGRYEQYF. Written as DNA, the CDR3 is TGTGCCAGCTCCCTAAGTAGAACAGGGCGGTACGAGCAGTACTTC.

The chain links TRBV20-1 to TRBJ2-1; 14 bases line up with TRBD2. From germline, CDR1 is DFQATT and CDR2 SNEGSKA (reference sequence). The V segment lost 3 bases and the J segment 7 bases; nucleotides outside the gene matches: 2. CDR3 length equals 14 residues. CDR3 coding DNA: TGCAGTGCTAGTCGGACTAGCGGGGGGAATGAGCAGTTCTTC. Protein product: CSASRTSGGNEQFF.

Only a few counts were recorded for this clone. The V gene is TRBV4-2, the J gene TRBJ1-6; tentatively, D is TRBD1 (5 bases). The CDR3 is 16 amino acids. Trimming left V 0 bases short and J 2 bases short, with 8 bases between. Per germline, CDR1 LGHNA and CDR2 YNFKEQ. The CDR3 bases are TGTGCCAGCAGCCAAGAGCCGACAGCCTATAATTCACCCCTCCACTTT. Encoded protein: CASSQEPTAYNSPLHF.

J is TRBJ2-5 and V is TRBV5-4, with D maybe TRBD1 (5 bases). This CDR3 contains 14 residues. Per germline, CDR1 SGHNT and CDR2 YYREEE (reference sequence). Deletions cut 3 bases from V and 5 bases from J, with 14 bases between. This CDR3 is CASSSPWGEETQYF. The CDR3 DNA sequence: TGTGCCAGCAGCTCCCCTTGGGGCGAGGAGACCCAGTACTTC.

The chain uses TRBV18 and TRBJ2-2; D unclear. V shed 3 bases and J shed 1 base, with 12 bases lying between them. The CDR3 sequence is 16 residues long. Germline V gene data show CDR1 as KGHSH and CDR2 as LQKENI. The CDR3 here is CASSPTRLMNTGELFF. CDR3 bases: TGTGCCAGCTCACCTACTCGTCTGATGAACACCGGGGAGCTGTTTTTT.

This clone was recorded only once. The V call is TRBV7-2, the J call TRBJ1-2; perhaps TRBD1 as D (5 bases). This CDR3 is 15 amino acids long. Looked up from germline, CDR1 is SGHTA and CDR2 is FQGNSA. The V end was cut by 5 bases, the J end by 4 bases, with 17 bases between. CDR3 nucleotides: TGTGCCAGCAGCCCCACGAGACAGCAACCCTATGGCTACACCTTC. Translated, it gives CASSPTRQQPYGYTF.

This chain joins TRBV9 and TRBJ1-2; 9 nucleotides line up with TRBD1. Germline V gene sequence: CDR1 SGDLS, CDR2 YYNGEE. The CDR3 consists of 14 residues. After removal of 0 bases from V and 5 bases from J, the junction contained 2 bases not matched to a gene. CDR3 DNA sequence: TGTGCCAGCAGCGTAGACAGGGGGCGGTATGGCTACACCTTC. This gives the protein CASSVDRGRYGYTF. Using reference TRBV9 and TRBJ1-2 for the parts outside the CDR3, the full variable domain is DSGVTQTPKHLITATGQRVTLRCSPRSGDLSVYWYQQSLDQGLQFLIQYYNGEERAKGNILERFSAQQFPDLHSELNLSSLELGDSALYFCASSVDRGRYGYTFGSGTRLTVV.